This paragraph reports one T cell receptor beta chain. The antigen is not known. Given a much more abundant clone one base away, this may be a read error. The data originate from a study of read filtering for tumor transcriptome and immune sequencing. Findings of the study overall: IR-seq and RNA-seq agreed better without single-read clonotypes.

In germline, CDR1 is SGHTA, CDR2 FQGTGA. The CDR3 is 17 residues long. The library was built from roughly 400 ng RNA with molecular barcoded adaptors for alpha/delta and beta/gamma chains. TCRdb re-called the reads with MiXCR, one entry per CDR3 protein. The sample carries around 41,000 distinct CDR3 sequences, about 12% recorded once. Sequencing used a population of CD138-negative cells sorted from bone marrow. This chain joins TRBV7-3 and TRBJ2-1; 9 bases fit TRBD2. The receptor was isolated from a donor aged 40 or over with multiple myeloma. The CDR3 loop reads CASSSPGGSGGYNGQFF. CDR3 in DNA: TGTGCCAGCAGCTCCCCCGGAGGTAGCGGGGGCTACAATGGGCAGTTCTTC.